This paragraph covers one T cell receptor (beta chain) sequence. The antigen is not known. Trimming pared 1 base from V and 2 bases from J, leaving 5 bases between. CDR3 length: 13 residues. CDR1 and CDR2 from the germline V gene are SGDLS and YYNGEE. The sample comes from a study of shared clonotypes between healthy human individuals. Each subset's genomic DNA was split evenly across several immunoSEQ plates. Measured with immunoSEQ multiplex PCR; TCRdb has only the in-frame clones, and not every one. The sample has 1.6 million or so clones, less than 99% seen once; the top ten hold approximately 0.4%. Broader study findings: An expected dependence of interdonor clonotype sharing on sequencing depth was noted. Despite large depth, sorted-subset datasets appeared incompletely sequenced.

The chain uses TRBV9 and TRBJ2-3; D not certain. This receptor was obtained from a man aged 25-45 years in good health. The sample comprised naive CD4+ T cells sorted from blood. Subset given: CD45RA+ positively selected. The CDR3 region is CASSVSLTDTQYF. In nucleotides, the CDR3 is TGTGCCAGCAGCGTATCCCTCACAGATACGCAGTATTTT.